The source of this TCR beta chain is a study of blood T cell repertoires in COVID-19. Study summary: From T cells, B-cell-depleted T cells, or PBMCs came the material, which was cDNA or gDNA.

The protocol was immunoSEQ multiplex PCR, while the TCRdb copy is restricted to in-frame clones and leaves out a portion. This table has 110,000 to 150,000 clones, just over 85% appearing once. The CDR3 has 16 amino acids. Germline loops: CDR1 SGDLS, CDR2 YYNGEE. The V end lost 0 bases, the J end lost 4 bases, and 13 bases lay between the germline ends. This sequence was found in a woman aged 60 to 75 with acute or convalescent COVID-19. Sequencing was carried out using peripheral blood. This sequence joins TRBV9 and TRBJ2-2, with TRBD1 as a possible D gene (5 bases). The CDR3 sequence: CASSVEVGASTGELFF. The DNA of the CDR3 is TGTGCCAGCAGCGTAGAGGTAGGGGCGAGCACCGGGGAGCTGTTTTTT.